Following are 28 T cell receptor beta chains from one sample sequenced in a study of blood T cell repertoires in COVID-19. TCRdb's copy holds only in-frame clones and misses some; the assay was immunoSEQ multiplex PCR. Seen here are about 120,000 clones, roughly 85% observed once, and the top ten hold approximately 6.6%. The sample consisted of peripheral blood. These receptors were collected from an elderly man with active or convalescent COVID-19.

CDR3 region: CTSSQVFASENTGELFF. For the CDR3, the DNA is TGCACCAGCAGCCAAGTCTTCGCTAGCGAGAACACCGGGGAGCTGTTTTTT. The chain links TRBV1 to TRBJ2-2; the tabulated D call, TRBD2, remains unverified against the DNA. TRBV1 is labeled a pseudogene. This CDR3 contains 17 residues.

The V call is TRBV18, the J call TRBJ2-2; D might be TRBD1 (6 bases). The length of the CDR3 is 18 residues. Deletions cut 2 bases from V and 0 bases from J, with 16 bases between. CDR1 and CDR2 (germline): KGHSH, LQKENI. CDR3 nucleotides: TGTGCCAGCTCACCAACAGCCGGGACACCTACGAACACCGGGGAGCTGTTTTTT. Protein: CASSPTAGTPTNTGELFF.

CDR3 bases: TGTGCCAGCAGTTTAGACAGGGGGTTGGATGGCTACACCTTC. Protein: CASSLDRGLDGYTF. This sequence joins TRBV6-5 and TRBJ1-2; TRBD1 matches 9 bases. This CDR3 region has 14 residues. CDR1 and CDR2 from the germline V gene are MNHEY and SVGAGI. Trimming cost V 4 bases and J 6 bases; bases outside gene matches: 6.

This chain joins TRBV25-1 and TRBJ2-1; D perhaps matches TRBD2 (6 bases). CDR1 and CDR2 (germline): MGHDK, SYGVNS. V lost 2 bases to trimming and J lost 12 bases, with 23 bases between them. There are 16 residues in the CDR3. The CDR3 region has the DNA TGTGCCAGCAGTGAAAAGGAAAGAACGGGAGTCAAGGGGCAGTTCTTC. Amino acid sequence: CASSEKERTGVKGQFF.

The CDR3 sequence is CASSQLDTGGALYF. CDR3 in DNA: TGTGCCAGCAGCCAACTCGACACAGGAGGGGCGCTTTACTTC. V usage is TRBV3-1 (or the pseudogene TRBV3-2) and J usage is TRBJ2-7; D possibly corresponds to TRBD2 (6 bases). V was pared by 2 bases and J by 13 bases, with 21 bases between. CDR1 LGHDT and CDR2 YNNKEL come from the germline V gene (reference sequence). The CDR3 spans 14 residues.

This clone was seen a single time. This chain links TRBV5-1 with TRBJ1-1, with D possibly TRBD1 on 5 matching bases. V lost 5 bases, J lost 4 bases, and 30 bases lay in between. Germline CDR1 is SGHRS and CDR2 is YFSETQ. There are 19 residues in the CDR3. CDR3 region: CASSPSLAQVERLITEAFF. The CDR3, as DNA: TGCGCCAGCAGTCCAAGCTTAGCACAGGTAGAACGATTGATCACTGAAGCTTTCTTT.

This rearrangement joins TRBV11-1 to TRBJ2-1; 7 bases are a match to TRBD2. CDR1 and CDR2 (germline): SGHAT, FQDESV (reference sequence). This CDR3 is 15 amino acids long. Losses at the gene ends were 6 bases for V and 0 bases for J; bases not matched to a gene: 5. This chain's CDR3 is CASSLGTTSYNEQFF. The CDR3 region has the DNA TGTGCCAGCAGTCTCGGGACTACCTCCTACAATGAGCAGTTCTTC.

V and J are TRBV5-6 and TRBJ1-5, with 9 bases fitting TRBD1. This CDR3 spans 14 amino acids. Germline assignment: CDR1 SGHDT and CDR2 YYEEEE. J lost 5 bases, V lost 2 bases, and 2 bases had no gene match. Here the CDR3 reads CASSLQGAYQPQHF. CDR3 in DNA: TGTGCCAGCAGCTTACAGGGGGCCTATCAGCCCCAGCATTTT.

The CDR3 loop reads CASSHVPGEQFF. Here the CDR3 DNA reads TGCGCCAGCAGCCATGTTCCCGGGGAGCAGTTCTTC. The chain links TRBV4-3 to TRBJ2-1; D gene ambiguous. Looked up from germline, CDR1 is LGHNA and CDR2 is YSLEER. With 3 bases removed from V and 10 bases from J, the gap between germline ends came to 10 bases. The CDR3 loop spans 12 amino acids.

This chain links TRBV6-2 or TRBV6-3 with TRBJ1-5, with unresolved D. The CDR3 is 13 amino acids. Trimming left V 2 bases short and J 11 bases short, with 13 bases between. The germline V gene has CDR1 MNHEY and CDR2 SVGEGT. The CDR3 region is CASSYVAGEAQHF. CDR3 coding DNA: TGTGCCAGCAGTTACGTAGCCGGGGAGGCCCAGCATTTT.

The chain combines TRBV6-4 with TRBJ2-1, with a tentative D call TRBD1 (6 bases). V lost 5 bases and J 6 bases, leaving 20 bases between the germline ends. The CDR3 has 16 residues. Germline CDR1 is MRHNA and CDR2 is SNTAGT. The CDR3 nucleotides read TGTGCCAGCAGTTTACAGGGTACTATCGTCCCCAATGAGCAGTTCTTC. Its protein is CASSLQGTIVPNEQFF.

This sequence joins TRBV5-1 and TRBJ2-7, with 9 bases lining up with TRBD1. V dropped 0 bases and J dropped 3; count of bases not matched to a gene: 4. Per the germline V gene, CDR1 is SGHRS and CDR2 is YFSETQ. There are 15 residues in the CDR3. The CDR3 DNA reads TGCGCCAGCAGCTTGGGTGGGACAGGGCTCTACGAGCAGTACTTC. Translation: CASSLGGTGLYEQYF.

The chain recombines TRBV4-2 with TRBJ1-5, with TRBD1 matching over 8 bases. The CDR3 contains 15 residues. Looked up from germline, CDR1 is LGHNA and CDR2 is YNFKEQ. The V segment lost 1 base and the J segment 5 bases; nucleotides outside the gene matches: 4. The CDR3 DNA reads TGTGCCAGCAGCCAAGGAGACAGGGGACATCAGCCCCAGCATTTT. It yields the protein CASSQGDRGHQPQHF.

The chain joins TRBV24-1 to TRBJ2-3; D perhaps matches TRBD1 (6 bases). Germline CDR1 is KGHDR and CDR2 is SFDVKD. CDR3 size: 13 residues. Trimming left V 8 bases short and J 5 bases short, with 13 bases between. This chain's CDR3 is CATNQYREDTQYF. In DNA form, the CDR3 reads TGTGCCACCAATCAATACAGGGAAGATACGCAGTATTTT.

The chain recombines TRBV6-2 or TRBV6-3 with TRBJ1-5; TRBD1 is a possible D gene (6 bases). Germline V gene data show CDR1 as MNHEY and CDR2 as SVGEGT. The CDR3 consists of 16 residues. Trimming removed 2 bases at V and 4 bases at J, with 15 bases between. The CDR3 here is CASSYPNRETNQPQHF. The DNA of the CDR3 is TGTGCCAGCAGTTACCCAAACAGGGAGACAAATCAGCCCCAGCATTTT.

The CDR3, as DNA: TGTGCCAGCAAGGAGGAATCGGGTCGGGACTATGGCTACACCTTC. Its protein is CASKEESGRDYGYTF. The gene calls are TRBV2 and TRBJ1-2; D unclear. V was trimmed by 7 bases and J by 3 bases, leaving 18 bases between them. Per germline, CDR1 SNHLY and CDR2 FYNNEI. The CDR3 is made up of 15 amino acids. The variable domain in full, completed from reference TRBV2 and TRBJ1-2, reads EPEVTQTPSHQVTQMGQEVILRCVPISNHLYFYWYRQILGQKVEFLVSFYNNEISEKSEIFDDQFSVERPDGSNFTLKIRSTKLEDSAMYFCASKEESGRDYGYTFGSGTRLTVV.

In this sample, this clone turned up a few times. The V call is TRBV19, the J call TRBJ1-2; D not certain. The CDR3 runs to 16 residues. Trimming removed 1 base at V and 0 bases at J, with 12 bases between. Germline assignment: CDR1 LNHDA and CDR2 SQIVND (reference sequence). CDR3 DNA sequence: TGTGCCAGTAGTATAGCCTCGGGATCCTCTAACTATGGCTACACCTTC. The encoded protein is CASSIASGSSNYGYTF.

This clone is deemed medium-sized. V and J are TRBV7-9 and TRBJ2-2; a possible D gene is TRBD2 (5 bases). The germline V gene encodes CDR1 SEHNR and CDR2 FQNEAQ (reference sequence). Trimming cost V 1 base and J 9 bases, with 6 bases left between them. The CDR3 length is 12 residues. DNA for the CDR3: TGTGCCAGCAGCTTAGAGGACTGGGAGCTGTTTTTT. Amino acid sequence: CASSLEDWELFF.

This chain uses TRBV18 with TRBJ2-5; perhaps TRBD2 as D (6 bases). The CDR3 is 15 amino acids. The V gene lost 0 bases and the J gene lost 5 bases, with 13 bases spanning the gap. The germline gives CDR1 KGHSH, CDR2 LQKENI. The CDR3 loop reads CASSPPSLRGETQYF. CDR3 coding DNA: TGTGCCAGCTCACCACCATCCCTACGGGGGGAGACCCAGTACTTC. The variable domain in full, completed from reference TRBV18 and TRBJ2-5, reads NAGVMQNPRHLVRRRGQEARLRCSPMKGHSHVYWYRQLPEEGLKFMVYLQKENIIDESGMPKERFSAEFPKEGPSILRIQQVVRGDSAAYFCASSPPSLRGETQYFGPGTRLLVL.

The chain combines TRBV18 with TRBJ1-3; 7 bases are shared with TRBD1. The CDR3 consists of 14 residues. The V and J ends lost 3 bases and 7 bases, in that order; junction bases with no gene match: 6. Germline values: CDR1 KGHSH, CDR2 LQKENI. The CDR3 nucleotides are TGTGCCAGCTCACCCTCAGGGGGAAAGAACACCATATATTTT. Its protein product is CASSPSGGKNTIYF.

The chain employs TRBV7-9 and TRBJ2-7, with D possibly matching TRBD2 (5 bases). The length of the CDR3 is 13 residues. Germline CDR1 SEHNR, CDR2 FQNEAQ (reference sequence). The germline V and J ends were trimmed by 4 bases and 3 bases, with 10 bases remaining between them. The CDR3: CASSSDWSYEQYF. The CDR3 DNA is TGTGCCAGCAGCTCGGACTGGAGCTACGAGCAGTACTTC.

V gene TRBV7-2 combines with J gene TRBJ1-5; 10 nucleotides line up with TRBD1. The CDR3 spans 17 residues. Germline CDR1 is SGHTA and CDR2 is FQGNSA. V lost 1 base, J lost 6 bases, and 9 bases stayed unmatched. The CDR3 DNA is TGTGCCAGCAGCTTAGGAGACAGGGGGCCGGGTGCTCAGCCCCAGCATTTT. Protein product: CASSLGDRGPGAQPQHF. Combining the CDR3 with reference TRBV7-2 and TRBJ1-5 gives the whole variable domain GAGVSQSPSNKVTEKGKDVELRCDPISGHTALYWYRQSLGQGLEFLIYFQGNSAPDKSGLPSDRFSAERTGGSVSTLTIQRTQQEDSAVYLCASSLGDRGPGAQPQHFGDGTRLSIL.

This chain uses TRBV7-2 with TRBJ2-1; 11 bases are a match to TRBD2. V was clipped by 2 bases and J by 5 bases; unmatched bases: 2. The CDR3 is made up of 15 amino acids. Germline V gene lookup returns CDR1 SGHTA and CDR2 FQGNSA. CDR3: CASSLTSGGHNEQFF. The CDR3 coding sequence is TGTGCCAGCAGCTTAACTAGCGGGGGTCACAATGAGCAGTTCTTC.

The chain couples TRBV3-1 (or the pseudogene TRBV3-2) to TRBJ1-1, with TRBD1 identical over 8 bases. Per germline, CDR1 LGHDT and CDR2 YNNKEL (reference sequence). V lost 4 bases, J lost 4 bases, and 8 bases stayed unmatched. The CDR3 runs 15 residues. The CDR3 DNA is TGTGCCAGCAGCCCCAGGACAGGGAGGAGCACTGAAGCTTTCTTT. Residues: CASSPRTGRSTEAFF.

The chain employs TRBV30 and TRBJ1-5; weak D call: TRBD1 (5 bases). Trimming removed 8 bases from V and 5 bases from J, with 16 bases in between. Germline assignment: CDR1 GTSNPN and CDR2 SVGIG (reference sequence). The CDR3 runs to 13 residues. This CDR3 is CAGGVFGDQPQHF. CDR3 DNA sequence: TGTGCCGGGGGGGTTTTCGGGGATCAGCCCCAGCATTTT.

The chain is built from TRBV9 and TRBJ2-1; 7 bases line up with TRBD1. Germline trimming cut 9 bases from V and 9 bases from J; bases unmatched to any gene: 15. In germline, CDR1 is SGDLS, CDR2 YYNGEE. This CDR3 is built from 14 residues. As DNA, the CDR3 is TGTGCCACCCCTGGGACAGAGCCCCTCGGTGAGCAGTTCTTC. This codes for CATPGTEPLGEQFF.

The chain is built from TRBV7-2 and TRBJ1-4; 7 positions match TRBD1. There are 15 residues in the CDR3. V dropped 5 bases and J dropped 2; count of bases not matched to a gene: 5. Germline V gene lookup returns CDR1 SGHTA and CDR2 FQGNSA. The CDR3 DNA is TGTGCCAGCAGCCTTTCGACAGGGACTAATGAAAAACTGTTTTTT. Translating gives CASSLSTGTNEKLFF.

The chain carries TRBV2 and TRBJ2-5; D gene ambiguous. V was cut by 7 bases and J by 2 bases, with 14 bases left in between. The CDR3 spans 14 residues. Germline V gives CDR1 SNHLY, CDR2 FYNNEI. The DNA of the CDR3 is TGTGCCAGCAAGAGAGAACCGCAACAAGAGACCCAGTACTTC. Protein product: CASKREPQQETQYF.